A selection of T cell receptor beta chains follows, all from one sample in a study of spatial heterogeneity in lung cancer. A single record per CDR3 protein comes from TCRdb applying MiXCR to the 5' RACE reads. The data contain around 95,000 distinct CDR3 sequences, 3.5% to 5% of them seen just once; the ten biggest clones take up 21%. The sample was lung tumor tissue, taken at surgery. The receptor set was obtained from a male donor with early-stage non-small cell lung cancer. The CDR3 runs from the conserved cysteine through the conserved F or W. D genes are given only for firm matches. Expanded clones get a size class; other rows say once, few or many, or leave the size out.

D gene,J gene,V gene,clone size,CDR3 protein,CDR3 DNA
NA,TRBJ2-7,TRBV10-3,many,CAISDSYEQYF,TGTGCCATTTCGGACTCCTACGAGCAGTACTTC
TRBD2,TRBJ2-1,TRBV7-9,many,CASSLVPGLAALGEQFF,TGTGCCAGCAGCTTAGTACCGGGACTAGCTGCCTTGGGGGAGCAGTTCTTC
NA,TRBJ2-1,TRBV2,few,CASSEQGALYNEQFF,TGTGCCAGCAGTGAACAGGGCGCCCTCTACAATGAGCAGTTCTTC
NA,TRBJ2-1,TRBV7-9,many,CASSLAPSGSWGNEQFF,TGTGCCAGCAGCTTAGCGCCCAGCGGGTCCTGGGGCAATGAGCAGTTCTTC
NA,TRBJ1-5,TRBV5-5,many,CASSPDTSNQPQHF,TGTGCCAGCAGCCCGGACACTAGCAATCAGCCCCAGCATTTT
NA,TRBJ2-4,TRBV5-6,NA,CASSSSLAKNIQYF,TGTGCCAGCAGCTCATCCCTAGCCAAAAACATTCAGTACTTC
NA,TRBJ1-3,TRBV20-1,many,CSASPFVGGGNTIYF,TGCAGTGCTAGCCCTTTTGTCGGGGGTGGAAACACCATATATTTT
NA,TRBJ1-2,TRBV28,NA,CASTRRGRPYGYTF,TGTGCCAGCACCCGCCGGGGGCGCCCCTATGGCTACACCTTC
TRBD1,TRBJ1-5,TRBV29-1,many,CSCGGNSGGRKGDQPQHF,TGCAGCTGTGGTGGGAATTCAGGGGGCAGGAAGGGAGATCAGCCCCAGCATTTT
NA,TRBJ2-5,TRBV28,many,CASSLRGLQVQTQYF,TGTGCCAGCAGTTTACGCGGACTGCAGGTGCAGACCCAGTACTTC
NA,TRBJ2-5,TRBV2,many,CASTEGRETQYF,TGTGCCAGCACTGAGGGTCGAGAGACCCAGTACTTC
NA,TRBJ2-2,TRBV5-6,many,CASSFFGGELFF,TGTGCCAGCAGCTTTTTCGGCGGGGAGCTGTTTTTT
NA,TRBJ2-5,TRBV12-3/TRBV12-4,NA,CASSFQGWETQYF,TGTGCCAGCAGTTTCCAGGGTTGGGAGACCCAGTACTTC
NA,TRBJ1-2,TRBV10-2,many,CASSGRTFYGYTF,TGCGCCAGCAGTGGTCGGACGTTCTATGGCTACACCTTC
TRBD1,TRBJ2-7,TRBV15,many,CATSRVETGIEEQYF,TGTGCCACCAGCAGAGTGGAGACAGGGATAGAGGAGCAGTACTTC
NA,TRBJ2-5,TRBV20-1,many,CSAQGFQETQYF,TGCAGTGCTCAGGGTTTCCAAGAGACCCAGTACTTC
NA,TRBJ1-1,TRBV18,few,CASSPGVSNTEAFF,TGTGCCAGCTCACCCGGAGTGAGTAACACTGAAGCTTTCTTT
NA,TRBJ1-6,TRBV9,many,CASSDGGEIGSPLHF,TGTGCCAGCAGCGACGGAGGAGAGATCGGGTCACCCCTCCACTTT
NA,TRBJ1-6,TRBV2,many,CASSERVNSPLHF,TGTGCCAGCAGTGAAAGGGTGAATTCACCCCTCCACTTT
NA,TRBJ2-5,TRBV14,many,CASSQANFILGRETQYF,TGTGCCAGCAGCCAAGCCAACTTCATACTAGGGCGAGAGACCCAGTACTTC
NA,TRBJ2-3,TRBV10-2,many,CASSEWTSSTDTQYF,TGCGCCAGCAGTGAGTGGACCTCCAGCACAGATACGCAGTATTTT
NA,TRBJ2-1,TRBV3-1,many,CASSRSYNEQFF,TGTGCCAGCAGCCGGTCCTACAATGAGCAGTTCTTC
NA,TRBJ2-7,TRBV19,many,CASSIGTGTIEQYF,TGTGCCAGTAGTATTGGGACTGGGACGATCGAACAGTACTTC
NA,TRBJ2-3,TRBV27,few,CASDEPDRSLTDTQYF,TGTGCCAGCGACGAACCCGACAGAAGCCTCACAGATACGCAGTATTTT
NA,TRBJ2-7,TRBV5-1,few,CASSFRGPGLDEQYF,TGCGCCAGCAGCTTCCGGGGTCCTGGGCTTGACGAGCAGTACTTC
NA,TRBJ2-2,TRBV9,many,CASSVGLVAGELFF,TGTGCCAGCAGCGTAGGCCTAGTTGCCGGGGAGCTGTTTTTT
NA,TRBJ2-1,TRBV9,NA,CASSVAGVSYNEQFF,TGTGCCAGCAGCGTAGCCGGGGTCTCCTACAATGAGCAGTTCTTC
NA,TRBJ2-2,TRBV12-3/TRBV12-4,many,CASGGGAGELFF,TGTGCCAGCGGAGGGGGGGCCGGGGAGCTGTTTTTT
NA,TRBJ2-7,TRBV21-1,many,CASSATLAGARYEQYF,TGTGCCAGCAGCGCCACACTAGCGGGAGCTCGCTACGAGCAGTACTTC
NA,TRBJ1-5,TRBV5-5,few,CASSFKMVGSNQPQHF,TGTGCCAGCAGCTTCAAAATGGTTGGGAGCAATCAGCCCCAGCATTTT
TRBD1,TRBJ2-7,TRBV12-3/TRBV12-4,many,CASTWDRAHEQYF,TGTGCCAGCACTTGGGACAGGGCCCACGAGCAGTACTTC
TRBD1,TRBJ2-7,TRBV2,many,CASTPGTDYEQYF,TGTGCCAGCACCCCGGGGACAGATTACGAGCAGTACTTC
NA,TRBJ1-1,TRBV7-9,many,CASSTWTVAPNTEAFF,TGTGCCAGCAGCACCTGGACAGTAGCGCCGAACACTGAAGCTTTCTTT
NA,TRBJ1-5,TRBV28,few,CASSRWSNQPQHF,TGTGCCAGCAGTCGCTGGAGCAATCAGCCCCAGCATTTT
NA,TRBJ1-1,TRBV15,few,CATSSRGVAEAFF,TGTGCCACCAGCAGTCGGGGAGTCGCTGAAGCTTTCTTT
NA,TRBJ2-5,TRBV11-2,many,CASSLMGIQETQYF,TGTGCCAGCAGCTTAATGGGAATCCAAGAGACCCAGTACTTC
NA,TRBJ1-2,TRBV28,many,CASSLNGYTF,TGTGCCAGCAGTCTTAATGGCTACACCTTC
TRBD1,TRBJ1-2,TRBV6-5,few,CASSSGQNYGYTF,TGTGCCAGCAGTTCGGGACAGAACTATGGCTACACCTTC
TRBD1,TRBJ2-7,TRBV27,NA,CATFYRGTGDEQYF,TGTGCCACCTTCTACCGGGGGACAGGGGACGAGCAGTACTTC
NA,TRBJ2-4,TRBV28,many,CASSLGQPGAKNIQYF,TGTGCCAGCAGTTTGGGGCAGCCAGGGGCCAAAAACATTCAGTACTTC
NA,TRBJ2-1,TRBV29-1,many,CSVEGAGGVNEQFF,TGCAGCGTTGAGGGAGCAGGCGGGGTCAATGAGCAGTTCTTC
TRBD2,TRBJ2-5,TRBV27,many,CASSHIGTREETQYF,TGTGCCAGCAGTCATATCGGGACTAGAGAGGAGACCCAGTACTTC
NA,TRBJ1-5,TRBV7-9,many,CASTLSGGDQPQHF,TGTGCCAGCACCCTTAGTGGAGGGGATCAGCCCCAGCATTTT
TRBD1,TRBJ2-1,TRBV6-5,many,CASSYAYRDRRYNEQFF,TGTGCCAGCAGTTACGCCTACCGGGACAGACGTTACAATGAGCAGTTCTTC
NA,TRBJ2-7,TRBV9,many,CASSVGDPHLEQYF,TGTGCCAGCAGCGTAGGGGACCCGCATCTCGAGCAGTACTTC
NA,TRBJ2-7,TRBV28,NA,CASTNPRVTYEQYF,TGTGCCAGCACCAATCCCAGGGTAACCTACGAGCAGTACTTC
NA,TRBJ1-1,TRBV25-1,many,CASSAMGRDTEAFF,TGTGCCAGCAGTGCTATGGGGCGTGACACTGAAGCTTTCTTT
TRBD2,TRBJ2-7,TRBV7-6,many,CASSLVAGAYEQYF,TGTGCCAGCAGCTTAGTAGCGGGTGCCTACGAGCAGTACTTC
NA,TRBJ2-1,TRBV6-1,many,CASRASADNEQFF,TGTGCCAGCAGGGCTAGCGCAGACAATGAGCAGTTCTTC
NA,TRBJ1-2,TRBV5-5,NA,CASSLEAVGQGYTF,TGTGCCAGCAGCTTGGAAGCCGTGGGGCAAGGCTACACCTTC
NA,TRBJ2-2,TRBV6-6,many,CASSLVGELFF,TGTGCCAGCAGTTTGGTCGGGGAGCTGTTTTTT
NA,TRBJ2-7,TRBV10-3,many,CAISEETGSSYEQYF,TGTGCCATCAGTGAGGAGACGGGTAGCTCCTACGAGCAGTACTTC
TRBD1,TRBJ1-1,TRBV12-3/TRBV12-4,many,CASSLGQATEAFF,TGTGCCAGCAGCCTTGGACAGGCCACTGAAGCTTTCTTT
NA,TRBJ2-3,TRBV24-1,many,CATSPSMLGTDTQYF,TGTGCCACCAGTCCTTCTATGTTGGGCACAGATACGCAGTATTTT
NA,TRBJ2-1,TRBV19,many,CASSIVDSDEQFF,TGTGCCAGTAGTATAGTTGACTCGGATGAGCAGTTCTTC